This T cell receptor beta chain was identified in a study of blood T cell repertoires in COVID-19. Study background: Acute and convalescent COVID-19 samples came from the United States, Italy and Spain. T cells, B-cell-depleted T cells, or PBMCs supplied cDNA or gDNA.

Patients of the Seattle cohort, enrolled during active infection, were followed longitudinally. This CDR3 is built from 15 residues. The germline V gene has CDR1 SGHTA and CDR2 FQGNSA. V was clipped by 3 bases and J by 7 bases; unmatched bases: 8. In the original workflow: How many nucleated cells were present was estimated from reference gene primer amplification. Only in-frame clones appear in the TCRdb table, and some are missing; sequencing was by immunoSEQ multiplex PCR. That table gives V, J and clone size, and the DNA gave D and trimming. The table lists a few hundred thousand clones, roughly 90% of them singletons.

The TCR sequence derives from a woman aged 60 to 75 with COVID-19, enrolled during active disease. Sequenced material: peripheral blood. The chain has TRBV7-2 and TRBJ1-2; 10 positions match TRBD1. Here the CDR3 reads CASSFLRDRGFGYTF. The CDR3 coding sequence is TGTGCCAGCAGCTTTTTACGGGACAGGGGATTTGGCTACACCTTC.